This section outlines one T cell receptor (beta chain) sequence together with its context. The antigen remains unidentified. On the day of bone marrow donation, the related graft donor provided peripheral blood. The sample is drawn from a study of T cells after posttransplantation cyclophosphamide. Study outcomes and limitations: Recipient CMV seropositivity and CMV reactivation strongly tracked TRB clonality. Donor-recipient repertoire similarity was low at 1-2 months, rising over year one. Tissue-infiltrating T cells from skin or gut overlapped little with blood T cells.

The assay was immunoSEQ multiplex PCR, and TCRdb's table has in-frame clones only and misses some. The data hold 66,000 or so clones, with over 85% observed a single time. The trim removed 0 bases at V and 3 bases at J, leaving 9 bases unmatched. Germline CDR1 SGHAT, CDR2 FQNNGV. This CDR3 comprises 17 residues. The chain recombines TRBV11-2 with TRBJ1-1; TRBD1 matches at 8 bases. Sequences were obtained from PBMCs. The receptor was derived from a woman under 40 in good health and a related stem cell transplant donor. The CDR3 DNA reads as TGTGCCAGCAGCTTAGATTTGGCAGGGGGCGAGGACACTGAAGCTTTCTTT. It encodes CASSLDLAGGEDTEAFF. Full variable domain (remainder filled in from reference TRBV11-2 and TRBJ1-1): EAGVAQSPRYKIIEKRQSVAFWCNPISGHATLYWYQQILGQGPKLLIQFQNNGVVDDSQLPKDRFSAERLKGVDSTLKIQPAKLEDSAVYLCASSLDLAGGEDTEAFFGQGTRLTVV.